Below are 17 T cell receptor beta chains sequenced from a single sample in a study of early T cells in non-severe SARS-CoV-2 infection. TCRdb processed the 5' RACE reads anew with MiXCR; each CDR3 protein has one entry. The sample lists 30,000 to 40,000 distinct CDR3 sequences, approximately 6% occurring once. The sample in question was whole blood, obtained at baseline. These receptor sequences come from an adult who was a healthcare worker with PCR-confirmed SARS-CoV-2 infection or an uninfected control (not recorded which).

Many counts were recorded for this clonotype. The genes are TRBV6-6 and TRBJ1-5, with D possibly matching TRBD1 (5 bases). Trimming took off 2 bases at V and 4 bases at J, with 15 bases between the two ends. Germline CDR1 and CDR2: MNHNY and SVGAGI (reference sequence). The CDR3 covers 16 residues. In DNA, the CDR3 is TGTGCCAGCAGTTACGGATCCGGGGCAAGGAATCAGCCCCAGCATTTT. Translated: CASSYGSGARNQPQHF.

The chain is built from TRBV15 and TRBJ2-1, with 8 positions matching TRBD2. The CDR3 consists of 13 residues. The J segment lost 8 bases and the V segment lost 5 bases, leaving 5 bases of the junction unmatched. Germline V gene sequence: CDR1 LNHNV, CDR2 YYDKDF (reference sequence). The CDR3 DNA follows: TGTGCCACCAGCGGGGGGACTAGGGATGAGCAGTTCTTC. It translates to CATSGGTRDEQFF. The full variable domain, with the rest looked up from reference TRBV15 and TRBJ2-1, is DAMVIQNPRYQVTQFGKPVTLSCSQTLNHNVMYWYQQKSSQAPKLLFHYYDKDFNNEADTPDNFQSRRPNTSFCFLDIRSPGLGDTAMYLCATSGGTRDEQFFGPGTRLTVL.

The sample holds a few counts of this clonotype. V is TRBV10-2 and J is TRBJ2-1; TRBD2 matches at 9 bases. J lost 7 bases, V lost 6 bases, and 10 bases had no gene match. Germline lookup yields CDR1 WSHSY and CDR2 SAAADI. There are 15 residues in the CDR3. The CDR3 reads CASRETSGSRNEQFF. The DNA for the CDR3 is TGCGCCAGCAGAGAGACTAGCGGATCGCGGAATGAGCAGTTCTTC.

This clonotype was detected many times. The CDR3 is CASSIGEDGTYEQYF. The DNA for the CDR3 is TGTGCCAGTAGTATAGGAGAAGACGGAACCTACGAGCAGTACTTC. The gene calls are TRBV19 and TRBJ2-7; no reliable D call. The germline gives CDR1 LNHDA, CDR2 SQIVND (reference sequence). Trimming stripped 1 base from V and 2 bases from J, with 12 bases between. This CDR3 is built from 15 residues.

This clonotype was picked up many times. This chain joins TRBV20-1 and TRBJ1-6; D may be TRBD1 (5 bases). The CDR3 sequence is 14 residues long. The germline V gene encodes CDR1 DFQATT and CDR2 SNEGSKA (reference sequence). V dropped 0 bases and J dropped 7 bases, with 10 bases sitting between them. Written as DNA, the CDR3 is TGCAGTGCTAGAGATTTAGCAGGGAATTCACCCCTCCACTTT. Protein: CSARDLAGNSPLHF.

This clonotype was counted at least ten times. V gene TRBV11-1 combines with J gene TRBJ2-3; D not resolved. This CDR3 is built from 12 residues. Germline loops: CDR1 SGHAT, CDR2 FQDESV (reference sequence). V lost 4 bases and J lost 4, with 6 bases in between. The chain's CDR3 is CASSWSADTQYF. The CDR3 DNA sequence: TGTGCCAGCAGCTGGTCAGCAGATACGCAGTATTTT.

This clonotype was seen ten or more times. The chain recombines TRBV29-1 with TRBJ2-7; possible D gene TRBD1, 5 bases. CDR3 length: 11 amino acids. V lost 5 bases and J lost 3, with 8 bases in between. CDR1 is SQVTM and CDR2 is ANQGSEA in the germline V gene. This CDR3 is CSVRQIYEQYF. CDR3 in DNA: TGCAGCGTTAGACAGATCTACGAGCAGTACTTC.

A remark on this clonotype: A junction boundary mismatches the germline segment, possibly from a read error. J is TRBJ2-1 and V is TRBV20-1, with 10 bases aligning to TRBD2. The CDR3 totals 12 residues. Per germline, CDR1 DFQATT and CDR2 SNEGSKA (reference sequence). CDR3 loop: CSASPAGGYVIF. The DNA for the CDR3 is TGCAGTGCTAGTCCAGCGGGGGGGTATGTGATCTTC.

In this sample, this clonotype turned up many times. The chain uses TRBV12-3 or TRBV12-4 and TRBJ2-5; 7 nucleotides align to TRBD1. Trimming took 1 base from V and 5 from J; bases not matched to a gene: 7. CDR3 size: 15 residues. Here the CDR3 DNA reads TGTGCCAGCAGTTTAGACAGGGGCGCGGTGGAGACCCAGTACTTC. Translation: CASSLDRGAVETQYF.

Only a few counts were recorded for this clonotype. This chain uses TRBV11-2 with TRBJ2-2, with D possibly being TRBD1 or TRBD2 (6 bases each). CDR1 and CDR2 (germline): SGHAT, FQNNGV. The CDR3 contains 15 residues. V was pared by 3 bases and J by 4 bases, with 12 bases between. The CDR3 region has the DNA TGTGCCAGCAGCTTCTTACAGGGAGGCACCGGGGAGCTGTTTTTT. This gives the protein CASSFLQGGTGELFF.

This clonotype was observed at least ten times. This chain joins TRBV3-1 and TRBJ2-3; D is perhaps TRBD1 or TRBD2 (5 bases each). The CDR3 runs to 13 residues. Germline loops: CDR1 LGHDT, CDR2 YNNKEL (reference sequence). V shed 6 bases and J shed 2 bases, with 9 bases lying between them. The CDR3 nucleotides read TGTGCCAGCAGTCCGGGGCTCACAGATACGCAGTATTTT. Its protein is CASSPGLTDTQYF.

This chain links TRBV11-2 with TRBJ2-1; D may correspond to TRBD1 or TRBD2 (6 bases each). Trimming took off 0 bases at V and 6 bases at J, with 12 bases between the two ends. The CDR3 is made up of 15 amino acids. Germline assignment: CDR1 SGHAT and CDR2 FQNNGV. CDR3 sequence reads: CASSLDPGGGNEQFF. CDR3 nucleotide sequence: TGTGCCAGCAGCTTAGATCCTGGAGGGGGCAATGAGCAGTTCTTC. Supplemented by reference TRBV11-2 and TRBJ2-1, the full variable domain reads EAGVAQSPRYKIIEKRQSVAFWCNPISGHATLYWYQQILGQGPKLLIQFQNNGVVDDSQLPKDRFSAERLKGVDSTLKIQPAKLEDSAVYLCASSLDPGGGNEQFFGPGTRLTVL.

This clonotype was seen many times. This rearrangement joins TRBV7-2 to TRBJ2-2; 7 bases match TRBD1. Trimming cost V 4 bases and J 1 base; bases outside gene matches: 12. This CDR3 is 18 amino acids long. CDR1 is SGHTA and CDR2 is FQGNSA in the germline V gene. Here the CDR3 reads CASSSTLTGQGNTGELFF. As DNA, the CDR3 is TGTGCCAGCAGCTCTACCTTGACAGGGCAGGGGAACACCGGGGAGCTGTTTTTT.

This clonotype was counted at least ten times. The CDR3 loop reads CASSLPGAGVQPQHF. CDR3 DNA sequence: TGTGCCAGCAGTTTACCAGGGGCTGGGGTTCAGCCCCAGCATTTT. The rearrangement links TRBV28 to TRBJ1-5; TRBD1 might be the D (6 bases). Germline V gene lookup returns CDR1 MDHEN and CDR2 SYDVKM. The CDR3 sequence is 15 residues long. V lost 2 bases and J 6 bases, leaving 14 bases between the germline ends.

This clonotype occurred many times. This chain joins TRBV20-1 and TRBJ1-2, with a weak D call TRBD1 (6 bases). V was clipped by 0 bases and J by 8 bases, with 19 bases between them. This CDR3 has 15 residues. Germline values: CDR1 DFQATT, CDR2 SNEGSKA (reference sequence). This CDR3 reads CSARDPTGRSTGYTF. DNA of the CDR3: TGCAGTGCTAGAGATCCCACAGGGCGTTCCACCGGCTACACCTTC.

This clonotype was seen repeatedly, ten times or more. The chain recombines TRBV10-3 with TRBJ2-1; a possible D gene is TRBD2 (6 bases). Germline CDR1 ENHRY, CDR2 SYGVKD. The CDR3 loop spans 13 amino acids. CDR3 region: CGAGTSPYNEQFF. The CDR3 nucleotides read TGTGGCGCGGGGACCAGTCCCTACAATGAGCAGTTCTTC.

This clonotype came up many times. This chain connects TRBV9 to TRBJ2-7, with 9 bases that match TRBD2. The CDR3 is made up of 15 amino acids. V was clipped by 3 bases and J by 6 bases; unmatched bases: 10. Germline lookup yields CDR1 SGDLS and CDR2 YYNGEE. CDR3 residues: CASSASGKGLGEQYF. In DNA, the CDR3 is TGTGCCAGCAGCGCTAGCGGGAAAGGTCTGGGCGAGCAGTACTTC.